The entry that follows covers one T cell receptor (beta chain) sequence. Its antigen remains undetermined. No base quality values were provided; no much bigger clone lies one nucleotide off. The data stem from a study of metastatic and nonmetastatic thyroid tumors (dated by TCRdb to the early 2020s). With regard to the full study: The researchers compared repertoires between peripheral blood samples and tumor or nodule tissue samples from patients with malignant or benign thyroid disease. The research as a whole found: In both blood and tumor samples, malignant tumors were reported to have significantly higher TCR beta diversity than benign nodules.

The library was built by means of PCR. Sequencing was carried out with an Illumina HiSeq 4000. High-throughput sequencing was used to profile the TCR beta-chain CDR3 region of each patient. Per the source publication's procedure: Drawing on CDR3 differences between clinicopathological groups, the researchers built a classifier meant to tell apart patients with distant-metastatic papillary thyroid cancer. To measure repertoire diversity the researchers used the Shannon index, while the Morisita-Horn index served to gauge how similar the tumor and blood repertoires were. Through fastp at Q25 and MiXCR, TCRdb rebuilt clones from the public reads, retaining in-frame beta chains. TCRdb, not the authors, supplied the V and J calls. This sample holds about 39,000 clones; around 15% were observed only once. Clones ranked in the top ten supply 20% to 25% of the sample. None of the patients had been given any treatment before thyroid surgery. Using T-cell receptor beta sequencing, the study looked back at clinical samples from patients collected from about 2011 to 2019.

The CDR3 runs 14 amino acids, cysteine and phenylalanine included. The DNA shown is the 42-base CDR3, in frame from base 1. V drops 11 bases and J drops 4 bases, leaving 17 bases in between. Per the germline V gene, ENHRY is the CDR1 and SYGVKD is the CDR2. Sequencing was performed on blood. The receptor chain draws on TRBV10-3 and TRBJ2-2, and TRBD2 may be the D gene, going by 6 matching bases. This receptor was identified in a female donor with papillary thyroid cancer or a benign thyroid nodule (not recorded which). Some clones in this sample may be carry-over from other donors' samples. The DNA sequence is TGTGCCGGGTGGACGGGAGTGCTCACCGGGGAGCTGTTTTTT. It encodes CAGWTGVLTGELFF.